The 14 T cell receptor beta chains given below trace back to one sample, sequenced in a study of regulatory T cells in long-lasting Graves disease. The sample's time point: newly diagnosed GD, antithyroid drugs for less than 3 months. With RNA extracted from PBMCs as input, the TCR library was made. Arm-PCR with iRepertoire HTBI primers amplified the CDR3 regions for these TCR beta libraries. TCRdb re-derived calls from the multiplex PCR reads in MiXCR, one entry per CDR3 protein. This sample has around 450,000 distinct CDR3 sequences, with under 20% found just once. The same sample was also used in a study of T cells in Graves' hyperthyroidism and ophthalmopathy.

The sample in question was peripheral blood mononuclear cells (PBMCs), obtained at new diagnosis, from a patient treated with antithyroid drugs. All receptors come from a man aged 40-49 years with Graves disease.

This clonotype showed up many times. The chain combines TRBV7-8 with TRBJ2-5; tentative D call: TRBD1 (5 bases). V lost 0 bases and J lost 4, with 15 bases in between. The CDR3 totals 16 residues. Germline assignment: CDR1 SGHVS and CDR2 FQNEAQ. The CDR3 bases are TGTGCCAGCAGCTTAGCGAGGACACTGAAGGGAGAGACCCAGTACTTC. It encodes CASSLARTLKGETQYF.

This clonotype was found many times. The J gene is TRBJ2-3, the V gene TRBV5-1; 8 bases are shared with TRBD2. The CDR3 contains 15 residues. Germline loops: CDR1 SGHRS, CDR2 YFSETQ. The J segment lost 4 bases and the V segment lost 3 bases, leaving 7 bases of the junction unmatched. The CDR3, as DNA: TGCGCCAGCAGCTCCAAGAGCGGGAGCCCAGATACGCAGTATTTT. Protein product: CASSSKSGSPDTQYF.

This clonotype was seen at least ten times. The V gene is TRBV11-2, the J gene TRBJ2-7; D gene uncertain. With 5 bases removed from V and 9 bases from J, the gap between germline ends came to 11 bases. The CDR3 has 11 residues. In germline, CDR1 is SGHAT, CDR2 FQNNGV. CDR3 coding DNA: TGTGCCAGCAGCAAGTCGGGCACGCAGTACTTC. Encoded protein: CASSKSGTQYF.

Ten or more counts support this clonotype. CDR3 region: CASPPQFGLDSDTYEQYF. In DNA, the CDR3 is TGTGCCAGCCCTCCGCAGTTCGGGTTGGACAGCGATACCTACGAGCAGTACTTC. This chain links TRBV28 with TRBJ2-7, with D possibly matching TRBD1 (6 bases). V shed 8 bases and J shed 2 bases, with 28 bases lying between them. The CDR3 sequence is 18 residues long. Looked up from germline, CDR1 is MDHEN and CDR2 is SYDVKM.

As concerns this clonotype: With a much larger clone just one base away, this may be a read error. The V gene is TRBV11-2, the J gene TRBJ1-1; D is uncertain. Germline-derived CDR1 and CDR2 are SGHAT and FQNNGV. The CDR3 extends over 12 amino acids. CDR3 sequence (DNA): TGTGTCAGCAGCTTAGTAGTCGCTGAAGCTTTCTTT. This sequence encodes CVSSLVVAEAFF.

This clonotype showed up many times. The J gene is TRBJ1-1, the V gene TRBV3-1; the D gene is possibly TRBD1 (5 bases). This CDR3 spans 14 amino acids. CDR1 and CDR2 from the germline V gene are LGHDT and YNNKEL (reference sequence). Trimming removed 4 bases at V and 11 bases at J, with 20 bases between. The CDR3 here is CASSRNVQGVPAFF. CDR3 coding DNA: TGTGCCAGCAGCCGAAATGTGCAGGGAGTGCCCGCTTTCTTT. Together with reference TRBV3-1 and TRBJ1-1, the CDR3 gives the full variable domain: DTAVSQTPKYLVTQMGNDKSIKCEQNLGHDTMYWYKQDSKKFLKIMFSYNNKELIINETVPNRFSPKSPDKAHLNLHINSLELGDSAVYFCASSRNVQGVPAFFGQGTRLTVV.

As DNA, the CDR3 is TGTGCCAGCAGTCCAACAGGGAGAGGGGACAATGAGCAGTTCTTC. Its protein is CASSPTGRGDNEQFF. The chain is built from TRBV6-4 and TRBJ2-1; possibly TRBD1 for D (6 bases). CDR3 length: 15 amino acids. Trimming took off 5 bases at V and 5 bases at J, with 16 bases between the two ends. CDR1 and CDR2 from the germline V gene are MRHNA and SNTAGT.

This clonotype was counted a few times. This chain connects TRBV29-1 to TRBJ2-1; TRBD1 matches at 7 bases. The CDR3 is 17 amino acids. Losses at the gene ends were 6 bases for V and 5 bases for J; bases not matched to a gene: 19. The V gene's germline CDR1 is SQVTM and CDR2 ANQGSEA. CDR3 sequence: CSVHPQGRDSRNNEQFF. The CDR3 DNA sequence: TGCAGCGTACATCCACAGGGCAGGGACAGTCGGAACAATGAGCAGTTCTTC.

This clonotype was seen a few times. The CDR3 protein is CSATRGRSSYNEQFF. CDR3 in DNA: TGCAGTGCAACAAGGGGAAGATCCTCCTACAATGAGCAGTTCTTC. The rearrangement links TRBV20-1 to TRBJ2-1; tentative D call: TRBD1 (5 bases). The CDR3 runs to 15 residues. Germline-derived CDR1 and CDR2 are DFQATT and SNEGSKA (reference sequence). Trimming cost V 6 bases and J 0 bases, with 15 bases left between them.

This chain joins TRBV4-2 and TRBJ2-2; D is unresolved. The CDR3 covers 13 residues. CDR1 is LGHNA and CDR2 is YNFKEQ in the germline V gene. Trimming took 1 base from V and 8 from J, leaving 8 bases between them. The CDR3 spells CASSQGVEGELFF. In nucleotides, the CDR3 is TGTGCCAGCAGCCAAGGGGTAGAGGGGGAGCTGTTTTTT.

In its sample, this clonotype was seen many times. The rearrangement links TRBV20-1 to TRBJ2-7; possible D gene TRBD2, 6 bases. This CDR3 is built from 15 residues. The V and J ends lost 1 base and 4 bases respectively, with 17 bases between them. Germline CDR1 and CDR2: DFQATT and SNEGSKA (reference sequence). CDR3 sequence (DNA): TGCAGTGCTAGAGTTAGTAGCGGAATACAATACGAGCAGTACTTC. Translating gives CSARVSSGIQYEQYF.

The chain recombines TRBV5-1 with TRBJ2-1; TRBD1 is a possible D gene (5 bases). Trimming shortened V by 0 bases and J by 4 bases, and 11 bases separated the two germline ends. The CDR3 is made up of 15 amino acids. CDR1 and CDR2 from the germline V gene are SGHRS and YFSETQ. This CDR3 reads CASSLVATVYNEQFF. The CDR3 DNA is TGCGCCAGCAGCTTGGTCGCGACAGTTTACAATGAGCAGTTCTTC.

This clonotype was seen many times. The chain combines TRBV2 with TRBJ2-3; 9 positions match TRBD2. Trimming removed 7 bases from V and 5 bases from J; junction bases left unmatched: 16. Germline V gene sequence: CDR1 SNHLY, CDR2 FYNNEI. This CDR3 region has 17 residues. The CDR3: CASTQVSALLAGDTQYF. In DNA form, the CDR3 reads TGTGCCAGCACCCAAGTCTCCGCTTTACTAGCGGGAGATACGCAGTATTTT.

The chain employs TRBV28 and TRBJ2-1, with TRBD2 identical over 8 bases. The V gene end was trimmed by 5 bases and the J gene end by 0 bases; junction bases not matched to a gene: 6. Germline V gives CDR1 MDHEN, CDR2 SYDVKM. The CDR3 has 16 amino acids. Written as DNA, the CDR3 is TGTGCCAGCAGTCTGACTAGCGCTAGCTCCTACAATGAGCAGTTCTTC. Encoded protein: CASSLTSASSYNEQFF.